Reported below is one T cell receptor beta chain. Germline values: CDR1 SGHVS, CDR2 FQNEAQ. The CDR3 sequence is 15 residues long. V was shortened by 4 bases and J by 9 bases, with 19 bases between the two germline ends. 13 Jbeta primers and 60 Vbeta primers were used for the PCR. Clones were sequenced by immunoSEQ multiplex PCR, and TCRdb holds only the in-frame ones, with some missing. The table records around 130,000 clones, over 75% of them present only once. This sample was included in a study of cytomegalovirus exposure and HLA in healthy donors. The TCR comes from a woman aged 18-35 years in good health and CMV-seronegative. The chain combines TRBV7-8 with TRBJ2-1; a weak D match, TRBD2 (5 bases). What was sequenced was PBMCs. The CDR3 is CASSSTKSGFGEQFF. Here the CDR3 DNA reads TGTGCCAGCAGCTCCACGAAGAGCGGCTTCGGTGAGCAGTTCTTC.